These T cell receptor beta chains were read from a single sample in a study of tumor-infiltrating lymphocytes in primary liver carcinoma. TCRdb processed the multiplex PCR reads anew with MiXCR; each CDR3 protein has one entry. The repertoire consists of 150,000 to 200,000 distinct CDR3 sequences, with 50% to 75% occurring once and the leading ten covering around 74%. The sequencing input was peripheral blood. The receptors shown here come from a man aged 35 to 55 with primary liver carcinoma and hepatitis B virus infection. Each CDR3 is given with its conserved first and last residue. D genes are given only for firm matches. The listing skips clone size in some rows; elsewhere it reads once, few, many or a size class.

j_gene	abundance	d_gene	v_gene	CDR3aa	CDR3nt
TRBJ2-3	.	.	TRBV6-1	CASSLRPLDTQYF	TGTGCCAGCAGTCTTCGACCCTTGGATACGCAGTATTTT
TRBJ2-1	.	TRBD2	TRBV6-5	CASRRREGRNEQFF	TGTGCCAGCAGGCGGCGGGAGGGCCGCAATGAGCAGTTCTTC
TRBJ2-6	.	.	TRBV5-6	CASSFGGANVLTF	TGTGCCAGCAGCTTCGGTGGGGCCAACGTCCTGACTTTC
TRBJ1-1	.	TRBD1	TRBV11-3	CVSSLAGGTEVFF	TGTGTCAGCAGCTTAGCAGGGGGGACTGAAGTCTTCTTT
TRBJ2-1	many	.	TRBV11-2	CASSLGGPYNEQFF	TGTGCCAGCAGCTTGGGGGGCCCCTACAATGAGCAGTTCTTC
TRBJ2-1	few	TRBD2	TRBV10-3	CAISESYGTSGKNEQFF	TGTGCCATCAGTGAGTCGTACGGGACTAGCGGGAAAAATGAGCAGTTCTTC
TRBJ2-2	few	.	TRBV6-5	CASSYYPGRGELFF	TGTGCCAGCAGTTATTACCCGGGGCGCGGGGAGCTGTTTTTT
TRBJ2-7	few	TRBD2	TRBV6-5	CASSYKTSGTYEQYF	TGTGCCAGCAGTTACAAGACTAGCGGGACCTACGAGCAGTACTTC
TRBJ1-4	once	.	TRBV5-1	CASSVSTNEKLFF	TGCGCCAGCAGCGTCTCAACTAATGAAAAACTGTTTTTT
TRBJ1-3	.	.	TRBV4-1	CASSLNFRASAAVGGNTIYF	TGCGCCAGCAGCCTAAATTTCCGGGCCTCGGCGGCGGTTGGAGGAAACACCATATATTTT
TRBJ2-5	few	TRBD2	TRBV6-6	CASETSGSQGETQYF	TGTGCCAGCGAGACTAGCGGGAGTCAGGGAGAGACCCAGTACTTC
TRBJ2-5	few	TRBD1	TRBV6-1	CASSASGTAQETQYF	TGTGCCAGCAGTGCATCCGGGACAGCCCAAGAGACCCAGTACTTC
TRBJ2-1	.	.	TRBV11-2	CVSSFSSWNEQSF	TGTGTCAGCAGCTTCTCGAGCTGGAATGAGCAGTCCTTC
TRBJ2-7	few	.	TRBV5-5	CASSLQDSRYEQYF	TGTGCCAGCAGCCTTCAGGACAGTCGCTACGAGCAGTACTTC
TRBJ1-5	once	TRBD1	TRBV4-1	CASSQTGTGDQSQHF	TGCGCCAGCAGCCAAACCGGGACAGGGGACCAGTCCCAGCATTTT
TRBJ2-6	.	.	TRBV11-2	CASSFQGRSWANVLTF	TGTGCCAGTAGCTTCCAGGGCCGCTCTTGGGCCAACGTCCTGACTTTC
TRBJ2-1	many	.	TRBV6-1	CASSAHVSSSPNYNEQFF	TGTGCCAGCAGTGCCCACGTGTCTAGTTCGCCGAACTACAATGAGCAGTTCTTC
TRBJ2-3	.	.	TRBV11-2	CASSLVGSRIVDTRYF	TGTGCCAGCAGCTTAGTGGGGAGTAGAATAGTAGATACGCGGTATTTT
TRBJ2-1	many	TRBD2	TRBV11-2	CASSFYYSGRASNEQFF	TGTGCCAGCAGCTTCTATTATAGCGGGAGGGCCAGTAATGAGCAGTTCTTC
TRBJ2-7	few	TRBD1	TRBV29-1	CSVSPTGVNEQYF	TGCAGCGTGAGCCCGACAGGGGTAAACGAGCAGTACTTC
TRBJ2-2	.	.	TRBV5-5	CASSILQGRNTGGLFF	TGTGCCAGCAGCATTCTACAGGGGAGGAACACCGGGGGGCTGTTTTTT
TRBJ2-3	few	.	TRBV12-5	CASGLAPGTQYF	TGTGCTAGTGGTTTGGCTCCGGGAACGCAGTATTTT
TRBJ2-5	many	.	TRBV11-2	CASSLSVPPETQYF	TGTGCCAGCAGCTTATCGGTTCCCCCGGAGACCCAGTACTTC
TRBJ2-7	few	.	TRBV4-1	CASSQFETYEQYF	TGCGCCAGCAGCCAATTCGAAACCTACGAGCAGTACTTC
TRBJ2-1	few	.	TRBV10-1	CASSESGGSYNEQFF	TGCGCCAGCAGTGAGTCGGGGGGCTCCTACAATGAGCAGTTCTTC
TRBJ2-7	.	.	TRBV11-2	CASNFRPHEQYF	TGTGCCAGTAACTTCCGACCTCACGAGCAGTACTTC
TRBJ2-2	.	TRBD1	TRBV28	CASSLDRGPTGELFF	TGTGCCAGCAGTTTAGACAGGGGGCCCACCGGGGAGCTGTTTTTT
TRBJ1-1	many	.	TRBV30	CAWIGEANTEAFF	TGTGCCTGGATAGGAGAAGCGAACACTGAAGCTTTCTTT
TRBJ2-7	.	.	TRBV12-3/TRBV12-4	CASSLTVEGNHEQYF	TGTGCTAGCAGTTTGACGGTCGAGGGGAACCACGAGCAGTACTTC
TRBJ2-1	.	TRBD2	TRBV5-6	CASSLSFSGRSYNEQFF	TGTGCCAGCAGCTTGTCTTTTAGCGGGAGGTCCTACAATGAGCAGTTCTTC
TRBJ2-3	.	.	TRBV7-3	CASSFIGGSTDTQYF	TGTGCCAGCAGCTTTATCGGGGGAAGCACAGATACGCAGTATTTT
TRBJ2-1	.	TRBD1	TRBV12-3/TRBV12-4	CACSLEGQGVGNEQFF	TGTGCCTGCAGTTTAGAGGGGCAGGGGGTCGGAAATGAGCAGTTCTTC
TRBJ2-3	few	.	TRBV10-3	CAISEREGADTQYF	TGTGCCATCAGTGAACGGGAAGGGGCAGATACGCAGTATTTT
TRBJ2-7	.	.	TRBV5-4	CASSLAGATSYEQYF	TGTGCCAGCAGCTTGGCGGGGGCAACCTCCTACGAGCAGTACTTC
TRBJ2-7	.	.	TRBV5-5	CSSSPELADNEQYF	TGTTCCAGCAGCCCCGAACTAGCAGACAACGAGCAGTACTTC
TRBJ2-3	.	.	TRBV28	CASSSRLLTPTDTQYF	TGTGCCAGCAGTTCTCGACTACTCACCCCCACAGATACGCAGTATTTT
TRBJ2-5	.	TRBD2	TRBV12-5	CASGTRLAREETQYF	TGTGCTAGTGGTACCAGACTAGCCCGGGAAGAGACCCAGTACTTC
TRBJ1-6	.	TRBD1	TRBV29-1	CSVEPGQESDSPLLF	TGCAGCGTTGAACCGGGACAGGAGAGTGATTCACCCCTCCTCTTT
TRBJ2-1	.	TRBD2	TRBV10-3	CAISPGLALQDEQFF	TGTGCCATCAGCCCCGGACTAGCGTTGCAGGATGAGCAGTTCTTC
TRBJ2-7	.	TRBD2	TRBV4-1	CASSHLRLAGGPYEQYF	TGCGCCAGCAGCCACCTTAGACTAGCGGGAGGTCCCTACGAGCAGTACTTC
TRBJ2-7	few	.	TRBV4-1	CASSQDAQRPYEQYF	TGCGCCAGCAGCCAAGACGCCCAACGACCATACGAGCAGTACTTC
TRBJ2-3	.	TRBD1	TRBV11-2	CASSFRDSRIDTRYF	TGTGCCAGCAGCTTTCGGGACAGTCGCATAGATACGCGGTATTTT
TRBJ2-3	many	TRBD1	TRBV11-1	CASSPGTAVPDTQYF	TGTGCCAGCAGCCCCGGGACAGCGGTACCAGATACGCAGTATTTT
TRBJ2-5	.	.	TRBV2	CASKGYKETQYF	TGTGCCAGCAAGGGCTATAAAGAGACCCAGTACTTC
TRBJ2-7	many	.	TRBV11-2	CASSLDKYPRIYEQYF	TGTGCCAGCAGCTTAGATAAGTACCCCAGGATCTACGAGCAGTACTTC
TRBJ2-7	.	TRBD2	TRBV11-2	CASGLQLAGGYEQYF	TGTGCCAGCGGCTTACAACTAGCGGGAGGCTACGAGCAGTACTTC
TRBJ2-7	.	.	TRBV4-1	CASSQVGGYEQYF	TGCGCCAGCAGCCAAGTAGGCGGGTACGAGCAGTACTTC
TRBJ2-1	.	TRBD2	TRBV12-3/TRBV12-4	CASMVAGSSSYNEQFF	TGTGCCAGCATGGTAGCGGGGTCGAGCTCCTACAATGAGCAGTTCTTC